The present TCR beta chain was sequenced within a study of T cells in localized non-small cell lung cancer (dated by TCRdb to about 2020). As for the study more broadly: The study examined T cell repertoires in roughly 240 patients with early-stage NSCLC and compared tumors with uninvolved tumor-adjacent lungs. The cohort consisted of approximately 240 treatment-naive NSCLC patients whose localized lung tumors had been resected. Of the NSCLC patients, roughly 130 were male and roughly 110 were female, and the mean age was around 70 years. The research as a whole found: Higher T cell density in blood was associated with longer overall survival, whereas higher clonality in adjacent lung was associated with shorter survival. Because multi-region tumor sequencing was not performed, intratumor heterogeneity could not be ruled out. Because the study design was exploratory, TCR variables were selected using unadjusted p-values without false-discovery rate correction. A median of approximately 50 of the top 100 tumor clones turned up in the paired uninvolved adjacent lung, and 25 to 30 of those clones also ranked among the top 100 of that same adjacent lung. The highest T cell clonality was observed in uninvolved tumor-adjacent lung, where clonality exceeded that of tumor, suggesting that antigenic responses were more focused in uninvolved tumor-adjacent lung.

Comments on this clone: It has no known antigen specificity. One base away there is no much larger clone; base qualities are not given.

The immunoSEQ Assay was used to sequence TCR beta CDR3 regions from DNA. The source study handled its data this way. To compute T cell density, TCR beta template counts were normalized to usable DNA, which was estimated by amplifying housekeeping genes. Richness was estimated with the preseqR package, extrapolating to 400,000 templates for PBMC samples and 120,000 templates for tissue samples. Clonality was defined as one minus Pielou's evenness. Differential abundance testing on productive amino-acid clonotypes, with a minimum total count of 5 and an alpha of 0.1, was used to identify tissue-enriched TCRs. The Jaccard Index and the Morisita Overlap Index were used to measure how much the repertoires overlapped between compartments. TCR beta CDR3s were clustered by GLIPH together with public tetramer-defined viral CDR3s, and at least three viral sequences plus V-gene enrichment were required for viral motifs. TCRdb obtained this table from immuneACCESS and retained in-frame rearrangements with V and J assigned. These tables miss some clones; where compared with another copy, unresolved V genes account for less than half of the shortfall, and the remainder is unexplained. That table is the source of V, J and clone size, and D and trimming were worked out from the DNA. This sample lists approximately 100,000 clones; under 95% were detected once. The ten largest clones capture approximately 4% of the sample.

At diagnosis, peripheral blood, uninvolved tumor-adjacent lung and tumor were collected and were preserved as a mix of fresh-frozen and FFPE material. For TCR repertoire profiling, blood samples were analyzed as peripheral blood mononuclear cells. The CDR1 and CDR2 encoded by the germline V gene are SGDLS and YYNGEE. V is trimmed back by 0 bases and J by 8 bases, and the junction contains 8 bases that no gene match accounts for. Counted from cysteine to phenylalanine, this CDR3 has 16 amino acids. Only the CDR3 DNA stays, 48 bases, in frame from base 1. The rearrangement combines TRBV9 with TRBJ2-4; 10 central bases correspond to TRBD2. This TCR was sampled from a woman aged 40 to 75 with stage II squamous cell lung carcinoma. The sequencing here drew on PBMCs, taken before any cancer treatment. CDR3 reads: CASSVEAGGPGDIQYF. The DNA reads TGTGCCAGCAGCGTAGAAGCGGGAGGGCCTGGCGACATTCAGTACTTC.